This T cell receptor beta chain derives from a study of T cell repertoires in cytomegalovirus infection. Turning to the study itself: Both CMV infection and a matching HLA type were indicated by public TCR beta signatures.

MiXCR, run by TCRdb on the reads, gives a single entry per CDR3 protein. The sample yields approximately 300,000 distinct CDR3 sequences, approximately 32% seen once. This CDR3 has 14 amino acids. Germline V gene sequence: CDR1 MNHNY, CDR2 SVGAGI (reference sequence). V trimming: 2 bases; J trimming: 10 bases; junction bases outside the gene matches: 10. Study-level points and caveats: Ex vivo responses were dominated by HLA-C-restricted CMV-specific TCR beta clonotypes.

This clonotype was seen once. The target antigen is unknown. The V and J genes are TRBV6-6 and TRBJ1-1; 7 nucleotides match TRBD1. This clonotype was sampled from a human donor in good health (CMV status not recorded). Some clones in this sample may be carry-over from other donors' samples. This sample comprised cultured PBMCs, obtained from culture after CMV antigen stimulation. The CDR3 loop is CASSYGGTELLAFF. The CDR3 DNA follows: TGTGCCAGCAGTTACGGCGGGACAGAATTATTAGCTTTCTTT.